Here is one T cell receptor (beta chain) with its context. Methods used by the authors: Quantification of nucleated cells was approximated via reference gene primer amplification. The table came from immunoSEQ multiplex PCR; TCRdb's copy has only in-frame clones and leaves some out. The DNA gave D and trimming, while V, J and clone size come from that table. This sample has over 25,000 clones, with approximately 93% found just once. The data are from a study of blood T cell repertoires in COVID-19. Whole-study context: Acute-phase and convalescent COVID-19 samples originated in the United States, Italy and Spain. PBMCs, B-cell-depleted T cells, or T cells provided the cDNA or gDNA that made up the material.

From germline, CDR1 is LNHDA and CDR2 SQIVND (reference sequence). This CDR3 comprises 16 residues. Trimming took off 8 bases at V and 5 bases at J, with 24 bases between the two ends. The sequence came from a man aged 55-75 years with acute or convalescent COVID-19. Material for sequencing was peripheral blood. The V gene is TRBV19, the J gene TRBJ1-1; possible D gene TRBD1, 6 bases. The CDR3 here is CASAPVGGGRGTEAFF. The CDR3, as DNA: TGTGCCAGTGCCCCAGTGGGTGGGGGCAGGGGAACTGAAGCTTTCTTT.